This TCR beta chain comes out of a study of identifying expanded T cells in peripheral blood. General observations from the study: Over about two and four weeks, about 15 and 19 clones changed, versus more than 1 between replicates.

The assay was immunoSEQ multiplex PCR, and TCRdb's table has in-frame clones only and misses some. The data hold approximately 63,000 clones, with over 75% observed a single time. Looked up from germline, CDR1 is SGHTA and CDR2 is FQGNSA. The CDR3 totals 14 residues. J gave up 5 bases and V 5 bases, and 6 bases lay outside the gene matches. Concerning this clone itself: Its antigen remains unidentified.

The TCR sequence derives from a person aged 18 to 69 in good health. The J gene is TRBJ2-7, the V gene TRBV7-2; 10 bases line up with TRBD1. Material: blood. DNA for the CDR3: TGTGCCAGCAGCCCGAGACAGGGGGCTGACGAGCAGTACTTC. Amino acids: CASSPRQGADEQYF.